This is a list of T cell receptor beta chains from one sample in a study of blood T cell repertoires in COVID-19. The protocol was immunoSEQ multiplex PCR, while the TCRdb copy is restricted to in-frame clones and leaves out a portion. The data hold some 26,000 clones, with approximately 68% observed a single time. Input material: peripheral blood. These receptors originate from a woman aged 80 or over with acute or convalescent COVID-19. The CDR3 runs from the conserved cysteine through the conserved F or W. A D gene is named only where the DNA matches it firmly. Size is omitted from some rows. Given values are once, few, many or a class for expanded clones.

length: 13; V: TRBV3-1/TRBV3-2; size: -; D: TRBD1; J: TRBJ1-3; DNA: TGTGCCAGCAGCCCGAGAACAGGGGGCGCCGCGGATTTT; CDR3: CASSPRTGGAADF
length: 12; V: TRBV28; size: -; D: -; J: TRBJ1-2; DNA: TGTGCCACACACGTCGCTAACTATGGCTACACCTTC; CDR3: CATHVANYGYTF
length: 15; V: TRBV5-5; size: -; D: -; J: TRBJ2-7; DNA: TGTGCCAGCAGCTTGGCGGGACTCGGAACCTACGAGCAGTACTTC; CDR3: CASSLAGLGTYEQYF
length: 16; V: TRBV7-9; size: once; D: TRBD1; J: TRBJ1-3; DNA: TGTGCCAGCAGCTTATGGGCCGGGACAGGGGGAAACACCATATATTTT; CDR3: CASSLWAGTGGNTIYF
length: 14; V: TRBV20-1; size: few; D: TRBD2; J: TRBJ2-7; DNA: TGCAGTGCTAGTTTTAGCGGGAGTGCCTACGAGCAGTACTTC; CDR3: CSASFSGSAYEQYF
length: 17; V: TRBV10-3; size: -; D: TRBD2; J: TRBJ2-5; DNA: TGTGCCATCAGTGAGCCTATAGCGGGAGGGCCACAAGAGACCCAGTACTTC; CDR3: CAISEPIAGGPQETQYF
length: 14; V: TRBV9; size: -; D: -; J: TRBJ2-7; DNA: TGTGCCAGCAGCGTAGACGACGGAGGCGACGAGCAGTACTTC; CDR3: CASSVDDGGDEQYF
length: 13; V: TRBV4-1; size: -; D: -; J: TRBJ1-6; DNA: TGCGCCAGCAGCGCAGTTTTGGGCTCACCCCTCCACTTT; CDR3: CASSAVLGSPLHF
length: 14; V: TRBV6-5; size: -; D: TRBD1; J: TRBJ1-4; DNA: TGTGCCAGCAGCCCCCGGGACAGGGGGGAAAAACTGTTTTTT; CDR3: CASSPRDRGEKLFF
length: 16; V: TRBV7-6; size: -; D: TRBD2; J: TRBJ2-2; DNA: TGTGCCAGCAGCTTGACCCCGGGACTAGGGGCCGGGGAGCTGTTTTTT; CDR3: CASSLTPGLGAGELFF
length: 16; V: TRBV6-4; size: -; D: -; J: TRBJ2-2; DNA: TGTGCCAGCAAACTACTGGCGGGGGCCAACACCGGGGAGCTGTTTTTT; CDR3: CASKLLAGANTGELFF
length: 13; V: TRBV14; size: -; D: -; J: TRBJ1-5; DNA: TGTGCCAGCAGCCAAGGCAGAAATCAGCCCCAGCATTTT; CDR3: CASSQGRNQPQHF
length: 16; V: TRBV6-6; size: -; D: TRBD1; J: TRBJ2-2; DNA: TGTGCCAGCAGTCCCATAGGACCAACAGGGGCCGGGGAGCTGTTTTTT; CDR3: CASSPIGPTGAGELFF
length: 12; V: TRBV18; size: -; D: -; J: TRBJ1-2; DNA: TGTGCCAGCTCACCCGGGGGACATGGCTACACCTTC; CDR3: CASSPGGHGYTF
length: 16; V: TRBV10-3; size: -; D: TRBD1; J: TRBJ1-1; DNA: TGTGCCATCAGCCGGGACAGGGGAGCGATGAACACTGAAGCTTTCTTT; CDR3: CAISRDRGAMNTEAFF
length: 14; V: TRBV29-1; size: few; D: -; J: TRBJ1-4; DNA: TGCAGCGTTGAGGGGACAACCACTAATGAAAAACTGTTTTTT; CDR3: CSVEGTTTNEKLFF
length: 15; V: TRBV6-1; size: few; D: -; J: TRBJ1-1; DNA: TGTGCCAGCAGGCGGACACTAACGGTGGACACTGAAGCTTTCTTT; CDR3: CASRRTLTVDTEAFF
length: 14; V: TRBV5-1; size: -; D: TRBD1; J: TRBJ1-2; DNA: TGCGCCAGCAGCAACGGACAGGCTAACTATGGCTACACCTTC; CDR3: CASSNGQANYGYTF
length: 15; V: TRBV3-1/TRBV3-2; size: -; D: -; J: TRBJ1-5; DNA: TGTGCCAGCAGCCGGAACAACCTAGCCAATCAGCCCCAGCATTTT; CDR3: CASSRNNLANQPQHF
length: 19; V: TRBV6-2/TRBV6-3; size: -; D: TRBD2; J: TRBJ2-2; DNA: TGTGCCAGCAGCCACGGGCGGGGGGGTGAGCACGCGAACACCGGGGAGCTGTTTTTT; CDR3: CASSHGRGGEHANTGELFF
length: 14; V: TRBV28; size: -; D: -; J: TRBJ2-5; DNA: TGTGCCAGCAGTTTGGGGACACATAAAGAGACCCAGTACTTC; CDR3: CASSLGTHKETQYF
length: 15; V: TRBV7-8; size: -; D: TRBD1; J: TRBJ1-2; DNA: TGTGCCAGCAGCTTAGCCTGGACAGGGGGCCAAGGCTACACCTTC; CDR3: CASSLAWTGGQGYTF
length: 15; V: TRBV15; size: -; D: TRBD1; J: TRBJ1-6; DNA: TGTGCCACCAGCACCACAGGGGATTATAATTCACCCCTCCACTTT; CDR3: CATSTTGDYNSPLHF
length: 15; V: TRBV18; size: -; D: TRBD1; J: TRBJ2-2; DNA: TGTGCCAGCTCAGTGGGACAGGGTGCCACCGGGGAGCTGTTTTTT; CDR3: CASSVGQGATGELFF
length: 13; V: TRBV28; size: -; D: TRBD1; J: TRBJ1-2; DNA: TGTGCCATTGGACAGGGGGCAGACTATGGCTACACCTTC; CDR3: CAIGQGADYGYTF
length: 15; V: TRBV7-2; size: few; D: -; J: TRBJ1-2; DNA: TGTGCCAGCAGTCGTACTCCCGGGACTCTCCATGGCTACACCTTC; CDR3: CASSRTPGTLHGYTF
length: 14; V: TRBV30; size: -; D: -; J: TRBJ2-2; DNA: TGTGCCTGCCCCCGGGACACTAACACCGGGGAGCTGTTTTTT; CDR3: CACPRDTNTGELFF
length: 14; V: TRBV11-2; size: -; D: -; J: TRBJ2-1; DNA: TGTGCCAGCAGAGGGGACTCTTCCTACAATGAGCAGTTCTTC; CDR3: CASRGDSSYNEQFF
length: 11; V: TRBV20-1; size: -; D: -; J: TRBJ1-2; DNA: TGCAGTGCTTGGACTCGCTATGGCTACACCTTC; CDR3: CSAWTRYGYTF
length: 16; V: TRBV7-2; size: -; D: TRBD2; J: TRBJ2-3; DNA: TGTGCCAGCAGCCCAAAGACTAGCGGGGGGGCAGATACGCAGTATTTT; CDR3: CASSPKTSGGADTQYF
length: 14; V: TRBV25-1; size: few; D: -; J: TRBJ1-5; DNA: TGTGCCAGCATCGGTTTCACGGGAAATCAGCCCCAGCATTTT; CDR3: CASIGFTGNQPQHF
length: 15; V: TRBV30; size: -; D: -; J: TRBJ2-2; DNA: TGTGCCTGGAGTGTATACCCGAGGGGGACCGGGGAGCTGTTTTTT; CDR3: CAWSVYPRGTGELFF
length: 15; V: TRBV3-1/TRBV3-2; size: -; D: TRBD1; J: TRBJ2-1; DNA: TGTGCCAGCAGCCAAGATCCGGGACAGTTCAATGAGCAGTTCTTC; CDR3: CASSQDPGQFNEQFF
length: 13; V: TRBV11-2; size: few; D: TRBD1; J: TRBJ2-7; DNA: TGTGCCAGCAGCCGGGACAGGGACCACGAGCAGTACTTC; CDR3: CASSRDRDHEQYF
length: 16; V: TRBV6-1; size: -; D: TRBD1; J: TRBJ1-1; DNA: TGTGCCAGCAGTGGATCGCCGGGACAGGGGACTACTGAAGCTTTCTTT; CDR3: CASSGSPGQGTTEAFF
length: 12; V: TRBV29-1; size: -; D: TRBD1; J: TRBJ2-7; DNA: TGCAGCGTTTGGGGACAGCTCCACGAGCAGTACTTC; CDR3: CSVWGQLHEQYF
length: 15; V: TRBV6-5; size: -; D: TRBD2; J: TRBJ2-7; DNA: TGTGCCAGCAGTTACTCGCGGGGGGCCTCCTACGAGCAGTACTTC; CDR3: CASSYSRGASYEQYF
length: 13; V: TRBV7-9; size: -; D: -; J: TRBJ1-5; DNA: TGTGCCAGCAGCTTAGATCGGGATCCGGCCCAGCATTTT; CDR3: CASSLDRDPAQHF
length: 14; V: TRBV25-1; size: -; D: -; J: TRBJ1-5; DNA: TGTGCCAGCAGTGAACTGGCAGGCAATCAGCCCCAGCATTTT; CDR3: CASSELAGNQPQHF
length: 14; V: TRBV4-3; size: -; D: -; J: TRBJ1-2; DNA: TGCGCCAGCAGCCAAGGAAGGGGCCTCTATGGCTACACCTTC; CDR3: CASSQGRGLYGYTF
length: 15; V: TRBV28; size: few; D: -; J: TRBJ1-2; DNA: TGTGCCAGCAGCTCACAGGGTACGGCTAACTATGGCTACACCTTC; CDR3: CASSSQGTANYGYTF
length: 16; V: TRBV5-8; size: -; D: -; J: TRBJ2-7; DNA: TGTGCCAGCAGCAATCCTCCCGGGACTTTTTCCTACGAGCAGTACTTC; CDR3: CASSNPPGTFSYEQYF
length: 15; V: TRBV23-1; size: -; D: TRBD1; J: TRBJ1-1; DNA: TGCGCCAGCAGTCAATCGGACAGGAGGAACACTGAAGCTTTCTTT; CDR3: CASSQSDRRNTEAFF
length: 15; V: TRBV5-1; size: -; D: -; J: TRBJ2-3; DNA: TGCGCCAGCAGCTTAGCATCTCTGGGCACAGATACGCAGTATTTT; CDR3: CASSLASLGTDTQYF
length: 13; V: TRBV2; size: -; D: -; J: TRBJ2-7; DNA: TGTGCCAGCAGGGCTACTCCAAGAGGCGAGCAGTACTTC; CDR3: CASRATPRGEQYF
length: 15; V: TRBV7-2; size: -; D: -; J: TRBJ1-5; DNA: TGTGCCAGCAGCTTAGACGGGGATAGCAATCAGCCCCAGCATTTT; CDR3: CASSLDGDSNQPQHF